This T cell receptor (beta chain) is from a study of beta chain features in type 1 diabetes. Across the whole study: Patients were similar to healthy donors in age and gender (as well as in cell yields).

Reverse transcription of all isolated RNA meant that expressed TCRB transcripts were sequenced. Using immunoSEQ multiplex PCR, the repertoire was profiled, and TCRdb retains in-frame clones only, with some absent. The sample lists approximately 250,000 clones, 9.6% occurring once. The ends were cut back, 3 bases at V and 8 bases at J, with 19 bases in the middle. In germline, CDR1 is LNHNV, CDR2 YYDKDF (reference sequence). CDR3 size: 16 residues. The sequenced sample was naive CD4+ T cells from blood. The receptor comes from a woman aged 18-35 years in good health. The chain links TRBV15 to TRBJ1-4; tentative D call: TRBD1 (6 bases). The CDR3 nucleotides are TGTGCCACCAGCAGGACCGGGACAATCGGGGAGGAAAAACTGTTTTTT. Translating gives CATSRTGTIGEEKLFF. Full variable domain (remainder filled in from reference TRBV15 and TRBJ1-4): DAMVIQNPRYQVTQFGKPVTLSCSQTLNHNVMYWYQQKSSQAPKLLFHYYDKDFNNEADTPDNFQSRRPNTSFCFLDIRSPGLGDTAMYLCATSRTGTIGEEKLFFGSGTQLSVL.